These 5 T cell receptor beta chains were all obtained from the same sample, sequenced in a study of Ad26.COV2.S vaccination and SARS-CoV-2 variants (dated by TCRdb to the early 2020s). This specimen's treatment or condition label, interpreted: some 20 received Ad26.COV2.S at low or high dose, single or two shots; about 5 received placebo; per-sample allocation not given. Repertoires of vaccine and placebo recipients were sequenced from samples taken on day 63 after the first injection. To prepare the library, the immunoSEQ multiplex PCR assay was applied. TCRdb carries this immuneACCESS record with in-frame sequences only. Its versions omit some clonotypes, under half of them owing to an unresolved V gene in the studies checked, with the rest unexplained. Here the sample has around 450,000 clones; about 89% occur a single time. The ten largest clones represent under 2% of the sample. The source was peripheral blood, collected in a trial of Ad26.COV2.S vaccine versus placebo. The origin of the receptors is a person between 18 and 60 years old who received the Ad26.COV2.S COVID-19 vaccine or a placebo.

CDR3 bases: TGTGCCAGCAGCGTAGGGGGGGCTATCCGCGGGGAGCTGTTTTTT. Translated, it gives CASSVGGAIRGELFF. This chain connects TRBV9 to TRBJ2-2; D possibly matches TRBD1 or TRBD2 (6 bases each). The germline CDR1 and CDR2 sequences are SGDLS and YYNGEE. The CDR3 loop spans 15 amino acids. The V end lost 0 bases, the J end lost 7 bases, and 13 bases lay between the germline ends.

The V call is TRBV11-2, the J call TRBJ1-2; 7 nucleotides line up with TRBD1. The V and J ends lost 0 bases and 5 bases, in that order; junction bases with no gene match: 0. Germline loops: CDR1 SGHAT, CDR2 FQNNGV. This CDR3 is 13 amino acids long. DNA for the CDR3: TGTGCCAGCAGCTTAGACAGGGGGTATGGCTACACCTTC. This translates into CASSLDRGYGYTF.

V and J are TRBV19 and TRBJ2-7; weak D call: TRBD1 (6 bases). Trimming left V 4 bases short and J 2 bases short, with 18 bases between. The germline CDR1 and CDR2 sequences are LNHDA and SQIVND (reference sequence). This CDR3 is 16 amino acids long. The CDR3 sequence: CASSRRAGAGAYEQYF. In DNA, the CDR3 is TGTGCCAGTAGTAGGCGGGCAGGGGCTGGGGCCTACGAGCAGTACTTC. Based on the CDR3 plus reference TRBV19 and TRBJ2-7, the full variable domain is DGGITQSPKYLFRKEGQNVTLSCEQNLNHDAMYWYRQDPGQGLRLIYYSQIVNDFQKGDIAEGYSVSREKKESFPLTVTSAQKNPTAFYLCASSRRAGAGAYEQYFGPGTRLTVT.

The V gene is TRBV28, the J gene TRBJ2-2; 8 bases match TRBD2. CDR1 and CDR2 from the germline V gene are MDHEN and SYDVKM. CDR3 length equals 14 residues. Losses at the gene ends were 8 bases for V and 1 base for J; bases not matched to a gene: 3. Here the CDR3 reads CASVAGGNTGELFF. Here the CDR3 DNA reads TGTGCCAGCGTGGCGGGAGGGAACACCGGGGAGCTGTTTTTT. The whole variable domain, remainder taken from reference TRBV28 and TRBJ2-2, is DVKVTQSSRYLVKRTGEKVFLECVQDMDHENMFWYRQDPGLGLRLIYFSYDVKMKEKGDIPEGYSVSREKKERFSLILESASTNQTSMYLCASVAGGNTGELFFGEGSRLTVL.

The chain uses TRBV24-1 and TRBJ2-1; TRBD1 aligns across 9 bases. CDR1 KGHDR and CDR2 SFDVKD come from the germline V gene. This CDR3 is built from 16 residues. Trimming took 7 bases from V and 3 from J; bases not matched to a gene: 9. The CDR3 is CATSPHGTGNYNEQFF. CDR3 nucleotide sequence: TGTGCCACCAGCCCACACGGGACAGGGAACTACAATGAGCAGTTCTTC.